This entry concerns a single T cell receptor beta chain. The antigen is undetermined. The sample is drawn from a study of cytotoxic CD8 clonotypes in ibrutinib-treated CLL. Assay: immunoSEQ multiplex PCR; the TCRdb copy retains only in-frame clones and omits some. The sample holds 120,000 to 150,000 clones, about 91% seen once. Notes on the study in general: Sampling schedules were unmatched across sustained-remission and progressing patients. Baseline levels were approached again at progression, after clonality had risen at ibrutinib response. Stable or contracted on treatment, public clonotypes were also uncommon. Baseline clonality, higher than in age-matched healthy donors, tracked circulating CD8+ T-cell counts.

Per germline, CDR1 MDHEN and CDR2 SYDVKM. The CDR3 length is 17 residues. V lost 4 bases, J lost 1 base, and 9 bases stayed unmatched. The sequences come from PBMCs, collected after 12 months of ibrutinib treatment. The rearrangement links TRBV28 to TRBJ2-7; 11 nucleotides align to TRBD1. This sequence originates from a human donor with chronic lymphocytic leukemia. CDR3 coding DNA: TGTGCCAGCAGTTCCCGGACAGGGGGCTTTCGGTCCTACGAGCAGTACTTC. This encodes CASSSRTGGFRSYEQYF. The entire variable domain, with the rest obtained from reference TRBV28 and TRBJ2-7, is as follows: DVKVTQSSRYLVKRTGEKVFLECVQDMDHENMFWYRQDPGLGLRLIYFSYDVKMKEKGDIPEGYSVSREKKERFSLILESASTNQTSMYLCASSSRTGGFRSYEQYFGPGTRLTVT.